This note documents a single TCR beta chain sequence. The target of this receptor is not known. Base quality data are lacking; no much larger clone is found one base away. These data originate in a study of graft-versus-host responses after intestinal transplantation (dated by TCRdb to the early 2020s). Looking at the study overall: Recipients received multivisceral, liver-intestinal, or isolated intestinal transplants. Bulk TCR-beta CDR3 sequencing was used to track graft-versus-host and host-versus-graft alloreactive T cell clones in the graft, circulation and bone marrow after intestinal transplantation. Instead of going to the commercial service, samples from a few later patients were sequenced in-house on an Illumina MiSeq and processed with MiXCR. Alloreactive clones were identified by sequencing pre-transplant mixed lymphocyte reaction products and comparing these products with unstimulated pre-transplant donor and recipient T cells. Donor T cell macrochimerism was defined as a peak of at least 4% donor T cells among recipient peripheral blood mononuclear cells. A cohort of about 26 intestinal transplant recipients, including one retransplant, was enrolled, and a few patients lacking pretransplant specimens were excluded. Anti-thymocyte globulin induction was given to all recipients, followed by maintenance tacrolimus and steroids for 3 to 4 years. Here is what the overall study found, with its caveats: Early after transplant, peak levels of circulating GvH clones were found to be associated with declines in HvG clones. Conclusions were limited by the relatively low number and heterogeneity of intestinal transplant patients. GvH clones turned up in recipient bone marrow, with some appearing earlier in ileal mucosa or blood, a pattern consistent with an intestinal mucosal origin. Patients with donor T cell macrochimerism had high GvH to HvG T cell clonal ratios in their allografts.

In light of the paper, this sample's time point label describes: cells obtained before transplantation from donor or recipient. CD3+CD4+ and CD3+CD8+ populations were FACS-sorted from unstimulated pre-transplant donor and recipient cells taken from spleen or lymph nodes. Libraries were constructed by the immunoSEQ multiplex PCR assay. For most patients, genomic DNA was isolated using the Qiagen DNeasy Blood and Tissue Kit and was shipped frozen to Adaptive Biotechnologies for TCR sequencing. High-throughput TCR-beta CDR3 sequencing of genomic DNA from most patients was performed by Adaptive Biotechnologies. In the authors' own workflow: Adaptive's ImmunoSEQ software supplied the TCR sequencing data for more than 15 patients, while MiXCR and VDJtools were used to process a few other patients. CD4 versus CD8 sorting errors were corrected by removing sequences found in both subsets at a frequency ratio below 5:1. CDR3 nucleotide sequences shared between donor and recipient were removed because their origin could not be assigned. To be classed as alloreactive, a clone needed at least 2-fold expansion over unstimulated cells and a minimum CFSE-low frequency of 0.002% (template counts) or 0.001% (read counts). Mappable clones were those detected in sequenced pre-transplant spleen, lymph node, or MLR CFSE-low populations of the donor or recipient. Cumulative frequency of alloreactive clones was calculated as a percentage of all sequences weighted by copy number. The table was pulled from immuneACCESS by TCRdb, which kept in-frame rearrangements only. Such tables lose some clones; where checked, under half of the loss comes from unresolved V genes, and the rest has no known cause. V and J calls and clone size follow that table, whereas D and trimming were derived from the DNA. Counted in this sample were roughly 130,000 clones; 85% to 95% of them appeared once. Around 0.2% of the sample rests with the top ten.

Including the terminal cysteine and phenylalanine, the CDR3 comprises 12 residues. Only the CDR3 region is kept as DNA, spanning 36 bases read in frame from base 1. V is cut by 5 bases and J by 5 bases, and the space between the germline ends is 9 bases. As encoded in the germline V gene, CDR1 is WSHSY while CDR2 is SAAADI. The source is a human donor who received an intestinal transplant. The sequencing used unstimulated CD4+ T cells sorted from spleen or lymph node cells, collected before intestinal transplant. This chain is built from TRBV10-2 and TRBJ2-5; tentative D gene TRBD1, with 5 bases matching. The sequenced DNA is TGCGCCAGCAGTAAGGGGCCGGAGACCCAGTACTTC. The translation is CASSKGPETQYF.